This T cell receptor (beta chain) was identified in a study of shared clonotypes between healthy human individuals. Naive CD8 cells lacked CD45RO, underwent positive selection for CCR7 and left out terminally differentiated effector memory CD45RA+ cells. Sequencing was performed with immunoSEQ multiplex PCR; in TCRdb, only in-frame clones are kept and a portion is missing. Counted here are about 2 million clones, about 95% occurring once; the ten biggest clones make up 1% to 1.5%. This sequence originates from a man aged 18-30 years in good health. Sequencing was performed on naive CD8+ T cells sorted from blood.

Written as DNA, the CDR3 is TGTGCCAGCAGTTACTCGGGAGGGATAGATACGCAGTATTTT. This sequence encodes CASSYSGGIDTQYF. The rearrangement links TRBV6-6 to TRBJ2-3, with 7 bases matching TRBD2. The length of the CDR3 is 14 residues. The germline V gene has CDR1 MNHNY and CDR2 SVGAGI (reference sequence). V gave up 0 bases and J gave up 5 bases; unmatched junction bases: 2.